These 19 T cell receptor beta chains were all obtained from the same sample, sequenced in a study of vaccination and CD4 T cells after COVID-19. These receptors have no known antigen. Cultured CD4+ T-cell DNA underwent Oncomine TCR Beta short-read sequencing. TCRdb used MiXCR to reprocess the PCR reads, holding one entry per CDR3 protein. The sample consists of approximately 7,100 distinct CDR3 sequences, about two fifths of them appearing once. Noted treatment: approximately nine-day PBMC culture with coronavirus spike peptide pools or control peptides (ViraFEST assay). Gathering of the CD4+ T cells, from the unexposed donor, took place before the COVID-19 pandemic (2011-2018). The sequencing sample was made of CD4+ T cells from blood, cultured in vitro. The receptors were gathered from a human donor in good health.

The chain employs TRBV11-2 and TRBJ2-5; 7 bases fit TRBD1. Trimming took 5 bases from V and 3 from J; bases not matched to a gene: 6. The CDR3 totals 14 residues. Looked up from germline, CDR1 is SGHAT and CDR2 is FQNNGV. As DNA, the CDR3 is TGTGCCAGCAGCCTTACAGGGGTGGAAGAGACCCAGTACTTC. It translates to CASSLTGVEETQYF.

The table lists this clonotype with a few counts. The V gene is TRBV5-8, the J gene TRBJ1-5; D ambiguous. The CDR3 has 14 amino acids. The germline V gene encodes CDR1 SGHTS and CDR2 YDEGEE. V lost 0 bases and J lost 3, with 7 bases in between. In DNA, the CDR3 is TGTGCCAGCAGCTTGGGTAGATTCAATCAGCCCCAGCATTTT. It codes for CASSLGRFNQPQHF.

The chain recombines TRBV11-2 with TRBJ1-5; D unclear. V lost 3 bases and J 8 bases, leaving 8 bases between the germline ends. Germline V gene data show CDR1 as SGHAT and CDR2 as FQNNGV. The CDR3 covers 12 residues. This CDR3 reads CASSFEGEPQHF. In DNA, the CDR3 is TGTGCCAGCAGCTTCGAGGGAGAGCCCCAGCATTTT.

This clonotype is a singleton in its sample. The V call is TRBV20-1, the J call TRBJ1-2; 7 bases line up with TRBD1. Germline V CDR1 and CDR2: DFQATT, SNEGSKA (reference sequence). The V gene end was trimmed by 1 base and the J gene end by 4 bases; junction bases not matched to a gene: 0. CDR3 size: 12 residues. This CDR3 is CSARAGGYGYTF. The CDR3 nucleotides read TGCAGTGCTAGAGCAGGGGGCTATGGCTACACCTTC.

This clonotype was found a few times. The J gene is TRBJ1-1, the V gene TRBV7-3; D is perhaps TRBD1 (6 bases). Between the trimmed V and J ends, which lost 5 bases and 2 bases, there was a span of 15 bases. The CDR3 consists of 15 residues. CDR1 and CDR2 (germline): SGHTA, FQGTGA. The CDR3 spells CASSPTGQPNTEAFF. In DNA, the CDR3 is TGTGCCAGCAGCCCCACCGGACAGCCTAACACTGAAGCTTTCTTT. Full variable domain (remainder filled in from reference TRBV7-3 and TRBJ1-1): GAGVSQTPSNKVTEKGKYVELRCDPISGHTALYWYRQSLGQGPEFLIYFQGTGAADDSGLPNDRFFAVRPEGSVSTLKIQRTERGDSAVYLCASSPTGQPNTEAFFGQGTRLTVV.

The genes are TRBV9 and TRBJ1-6; D is undetermined. Germline-derived CDR1 and CDR2 are SGDLS and YYNGEE. Deletions cut 0 bases from V and 8 bases from J, with 9 bases between. CDR3 size: 14 residues. The CDR3 loop is CASSVVTEYSPLHF. The CDR3 nucleotides read TGTGCCAGCAGCGTAGTCACAGAATATTCACCCCTCCACTTT.

This clonotype was detected only a few times. The gene calls are TRBV10-1 and TRBJ2-7; D is ambiguous. Trimming left V 6 bases short and J 7 bases short, with 19 bases between. The germline CDR1 and CDR2 sequences are WNHNN and SYGVQD (reference sequence). This CDR3 comprises 14 residues. In DNA, the CDR3 is TGCGCCAGCAGGTCTGATGCAGGCTCTTGGGAGCAGTACTTC. As protein: CASRSDAGSWEQYF.

The gene calls are TRBV11-2 and TRBJ2-7; 7 bases map to TRBD1. V lost 4 bases and J lost 7; bases outside the gene matches: 1. CDR1 and CDR2 from the germline V gene are SGHAT and FQNNGV. CDR3 length equals 11 residues. Written as DNA, the CDR3 is TGTGCCAGCAGCTCGACAGGGGAGCAGTACTTC. It specifies CASSSTGEQYF.

This chain uses TRBV2 with TRBJ1-1; D ambiguous. Germline-derived CDR1 and CDR2 are SNHLY and FYNNEI. The V gene lost 4 bases and the J gene lost 2 bases, with 8 bases spanning the gap. The CDR3 has 13 residues. Here the CDR3 reads CASSAESNTEAFF. Here the CDR3 DNA reads TGTGCCAGCAGTGCGGAGAGTAACACTGAAGCTTTCTTT.

The J gene is TRBJ1-2, the V gene TRBV19; D might be TRBD1 (5 bases). Trimming pared 7 bases from V and 1 base from J, leaving 13 bases between. CDR3 size: 14 residues. Germline V gene lookup returns CDR1 LNHDA and CDR2 SQIVND (reference sequence). DNA for the CDR3: TGTGCCAGTACTGACAGATCGGATAACTATGGCTACACCTTC. Protein sequence: CASTDRSDNYGYTF.

The genes are TRBV11-2 and TRBJ1-2, with D perhaps matching TRBD1 (6 bases). The V gene's germline CDR1 is SGHAT and CDR2 FQNNGV. The CDR3 length is 14 residues. Trimming shortened V by 6 bases and J by 0 bases, and 11 bases separated the two germline ends. The chain's CDR3 is CASSTGLANYGYTF. The CDR3 bases are TGTGCCAGCAGTACAGGGTTAGCTAACTATGGCTACACCTTC.

The CDR3 spells CASSSPGGYNEQFF. The CDR3 region has the DNA TGTGCCAGCAGCTCCCCCGGGGGTTACAATGAGCAGTTCTTC. V usage is TRBV7-9 and J usage is TRBJ2-1, with D tentatively TRBD2 (6 bases). This CDR3 comprises 14 residues. The germline CDR1 and CDR2 sequences are SEHNR and FQNEAQ (reference sequence). Trimming cost V 4 bases and J 4 bases, with 11 bases left between them. Looking up the rest from reference TRBV7-9 and TRBJ2-1 gives the full variable domain: DTGVSQNPRHKITKRGQNVTFRCDPISEHNRLYWYRQTLGQGPEFLTYFQNEAQLEKSRLLSDRFSAERPKGSFSTLEIQRTEQGDSAMYLCASSSPGGYNEQFFGPGTRLTVL.

This clonotype occurred once. The chain recombines TRBV2 with TRBJ1-3; D is uncertain. The CDR3 is 14 amino acids. Per germline, CDR1 SNHLY and CDR2 FYNNEI. V was pared by 3 bases and J by 0 bases, with 6 bases between. CDR3 in DNA: TGTGCCAGCAGTGACTTATTCTCTGGAAACACCATATATTTT. Amino acids: CASSDLFSGNTIYF.

J is TRBJ1-6 and V is TRBV30; TRBD1 might be the D (5 bases). The germline V gene encodes CDR1 GTSNPN and CDR2 SVGIG (reference sequence). Trimming took 0 bases from V and 3 from J, leaving 9 bases between them. This CDR3 has 15 residues. The CDR3 DNA follows: TGTGCCTGGAGTGTACCGAGGGGCTATAATTCACCCCTCCACTTT. As protein: CAWSVPRGYNSPLHF.

The chain is built from TRBV19 and TRBJ2-3; 7 nucleotides align to TRBD2. The CDR3 is 14 residues long. Germline loops: CDR1 LNHDA, CDR2 SQIVND (reference sequence). With 5 bases clipped from V and 7 bases from J, the junction kept 9 bases outside the gene matches. The CDR3 region is CASSSGTTPNTQYF. The CDR3 bases are TGTGCCAGTAGTTCCGGGACTACTCCCAATACGCAGTATTTT.

The rearrangement joins TRBV20-1 to TRBJ1-1; D is ambiguous. V dropped 6 bases and J dropped 1 base, with 6 bases sitting between them. This CDR3 comprises 11 residues. Germline CDR1 and CDR2: DFQATT and SNEGSKA (reference sequence). Written as DNA, the CDR3 is TGCAGTGCCCCCGAGAACACTGAAGCTTTCTTT. This gives the protein CSAPENTEAFF.

This clonotype showed up just a few times. As DNA, the CDR3 is TGCAGTGCTAGAGATCCCAGTTCCCTCTCTGGAAACACCATATATTTT. It translates to CSARDPSSLSGNTIYF. This chain uses TRBV20-1 with TRBJ1-3; D unclear. The V gene lost 0 bases and the J gene lost 0 bases, with 12 bases spanning the gap. Germline V gene sequence: CDR1 DFQATT, CDR2 SNEGSKA (reference sequence). The CDR3 totals 16 residues.

This clonotype was counted a few times. The chain is built from TRBV6-1 and TRBJ1-2; D is perhaps TRBD1 (6 bases). The CDR3 consists of 14 residues. CDR1 and CDR2 (germline): MNHNS, SASEGT. V was clipped by 2 bases and J by 2 bases, with 9 bases between them. CDR3: CASSEPTGNYGYTF. The CDR3 nucleotides read TGTGCCAGCAGTGAACCTACAGGGAACTATGGCTACACCTTC.

In nucleotides, the CDR3 is TGTGCCAGTAGTACAGCGATTTTTAATCCCCAGCATTTT. It translates to CASSTAIFNPQHF. The chain links TRBV19 to TRBJ1-5; no definite D call. The length of the CDR3 is 13 residues. V dropped 4 bases and J dropped 10 bases, with 14 bases sitting between them. Germline V lookup: CDR1 LNHDA, CDR2 SQIVND (reference sequence).